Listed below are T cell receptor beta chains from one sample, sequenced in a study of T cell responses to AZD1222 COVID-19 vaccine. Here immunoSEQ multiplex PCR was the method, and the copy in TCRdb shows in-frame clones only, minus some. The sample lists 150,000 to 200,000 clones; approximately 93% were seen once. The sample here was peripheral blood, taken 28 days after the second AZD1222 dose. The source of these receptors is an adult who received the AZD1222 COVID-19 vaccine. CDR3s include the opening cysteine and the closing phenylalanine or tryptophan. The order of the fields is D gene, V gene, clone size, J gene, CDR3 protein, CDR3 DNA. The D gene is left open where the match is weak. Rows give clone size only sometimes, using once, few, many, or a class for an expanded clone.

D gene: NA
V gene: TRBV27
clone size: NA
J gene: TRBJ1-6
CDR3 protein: CASSHGRSYNSPLHF
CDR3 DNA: TGTGCCAGCTCACACGGACGCTCCTATAATTCACCCCTCCACTTT

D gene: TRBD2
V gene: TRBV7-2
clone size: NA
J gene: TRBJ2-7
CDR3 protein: CASSLGPGLADTYEQYF
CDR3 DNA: TGTGCCAGCAGCTTAGGCCCGGGACTAGCGGATACCTACGAGCAGTACTTC

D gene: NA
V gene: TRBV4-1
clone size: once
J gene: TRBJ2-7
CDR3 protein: CASSQRWQLPGQYF
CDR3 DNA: TGCGCCAGCAGCCAACGATGGCAGCTCCCCGGGCAGTACTTC

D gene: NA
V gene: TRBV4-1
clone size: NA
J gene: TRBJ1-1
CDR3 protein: CASSPEGQNTEAFF
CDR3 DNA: TGCGCCAGCAGCCCTGAGGGTCAAAACACTGAAGCTTTCTTT

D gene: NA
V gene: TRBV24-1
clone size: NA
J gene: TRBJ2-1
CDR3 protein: CATSDARGPSYNEQFF
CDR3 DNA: TGTGCCACCAGTGATGCCCGGGGCCCCTCCTACAATGAGCAGTTCTTC

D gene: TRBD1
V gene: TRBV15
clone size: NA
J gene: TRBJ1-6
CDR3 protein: CATSSGQGGSPLHF
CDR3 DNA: TGTGCCACCAGCAGTGGACAGGGGGGTTCACCCCTCCACTTT

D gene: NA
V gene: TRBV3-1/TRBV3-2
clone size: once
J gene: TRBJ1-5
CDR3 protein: CASSLAPNQPQHF
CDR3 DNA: TGTGCCAGCAGCCTAGCTCCTAATCAGCCCCAGCATTTT

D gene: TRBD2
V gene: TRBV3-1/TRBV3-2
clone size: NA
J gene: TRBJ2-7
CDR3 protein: CASSQVRGTRREEQYF
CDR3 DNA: TGTGCCAGCAGCCAAGTTAGAGGGACTAGACGGGAGGAGCAGTACTTC

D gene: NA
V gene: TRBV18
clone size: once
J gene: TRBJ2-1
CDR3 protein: CASSPLRSGPSYNEQFF
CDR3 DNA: TGTGCCAGCTCCCCGCTTAGGAGCGGTCCGTCCTACAATGAGCAGTTCTTC

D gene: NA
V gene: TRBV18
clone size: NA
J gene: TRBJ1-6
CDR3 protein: CASSPQGRTGNSPLHF
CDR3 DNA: TGTGCCAGCTCACCACAGGGGCGCACTGGGAATTCACCCCTCCACTTT